The entry below gives a single T cell receptor (beta chain) sequence along with its context. Which antigen it targets is not known. No much larger clonotype is one base removed from it; base qualities were not supplied. The sample belongs to a study of shared clonotypes between healthy human individuals (dated by TCRdb to 2020 to 2022). Study-wide context: A couple of women and a few men aged 18 to 49 years were included in the cohort. Per donor, leukapheresis produced somewhere between about 0.94 and 9 billion PBMCs. Blood TCR repertoires of five healthy adults were deeply sequenced to estimate repertoire size and the extent of clonotype sharing between individuals. For each donor, CD4 naive and CD4 memory were each run on three plates, CD8 naive on two plates, and CD8 memory on one plate. To increase sequencing depth and limit assay-specific biases, different laboratories used diverse techniques to prepare libraries and sequence TCR repertoires. What the work shows at the level of the full study, not this receptor alone: Clonotypes shared by all four sorted-subset donors showed higher generation probabilities than non-shared clonotypes. Naive subsets generally had larger estimated clonotype richness than memory subsets. Even with the large sequencing depth, rarefaction of the sorted-subset datasets indicated that sequencing was incomplete. Because the study included only a small number of donors, the genetic and exposure-history diversity represented was limited. Across four donors, roughly 5.1% of naive CD4, roughly 3.5% of naive CD8, around 2.1% of memory CD4, and about 0.4% of memory CD8 clonotypes were shared. Sampling was restricted to blood, and TCR repertoires in tissues likely differ from the TCR repertoires found in blood. Pairwise subsampling led to the expectation that sequencing depth would affect the degree of clonotype sharing among donors.

Using the deep immunoSEQ assay, multiplex PCR amplified TCR CDR3 regions from genomic DNA. Extracted genomic DNA from each cell subset was spread evenly across all wells of several immunoSEQ 96-well plates, with each plate serving as a replicate. For sorted subsets, each replicate PCR was loaded with 200 ng genomic DNA, equivalent to 30,000 to 35,000 T cell genomes. Purified libraries were measured with a Qubit 3.0 fluorometer, size-checked on a Bioanalyzer 2100, and measured again with the KAPA Library Quantification kit. Every immunoSEQ 96-well plate was sequenced on a separate single-read 150-cycle Illumina NextSeq 550 flow cell. The authors' analysis ran thus. Because the immunoSEQ output included only junctional sequences and no quality scores, the filtering could not be the same as the filtering used for full-length reads. To assign V/J genes and CDR3, sequences were annotated using PyIR, a Python wrapper for IgBLAST v1.9, with IMGT germline references. Any read was removed if the V/J assignment was weak (E-value above 1e-6), the CDR3 was missing, or the read contained stop codons, out-of-frame junctions, or ambiguous translated residues. V3J clonotypes were defined by identical inferred V gene, J gene, and CDR3 amino acid sequence. Percentage overlap between repertoires was calculated by dividing the number of shared unique clonotypes by the size of the smaller repertoire. RTK rarefaction, the Chao1 estimator, and Recon v2.1 estimates of unobserved clonotypes were used to assess repertoire richness. For all TCRbeta clonotypes obtained by the gDNA method from a few donors, generation probabilities were computed with OLGA. What TCRdb holds here is the immuneACCESS table cut down to in-frame rearrangements. Part of the clones is not present; checked against another copy, under half of the missing clones reflect an unresolved V gene, and the others are unexplained. V, J and clone size derive from that table, while D and trimming were established from the DNA sequence. Recorded for this sample are about 330,000 clones; approximately 74% of them occurred a single time. The biggest ten clones account for approximately 10% of the sample.

The donors were healthy, HIV-negative adults with no recently reported acute infections or vaccinations. All donors were Caucasian adults living in Nashville, Tennessee, USA. CD4+ T cells were enriched by magnetic negative selection, after which naive cells were positively selected on CD45RA and the negative fraction was taken as the memory subset. Blood was obtained by leukapheresis, after which PBMCs were separated by Ficoll-Histopaque density gradient centrifugation and cryopreserved in liquid nitrogen vapor phase. Analytical flow cytometry was used to check the purity and quantity of every magnetically sorted T cell population. Each sorted fraction had its genomic DNA isolated and then quantified by UV absorbance on a Nanodrop 2000c. The receptor was derived from a man younger than 45 in good health. Sample: memory CD4+ T cells sorted from blood. What the cell subset or site label conveys for this sample: CD45RA-negative fraction.

The CDR3 loop reads CASSLRDGPYYGYTF. In nucleotides, the sequence is TGTGCCAGCAGTTTACGGGACGGTCCTTACTATGGCTACACCTTC. Here the chain combines TRBV28 and TRBJ1-2; the D gene is perhaps TRBD1, on 5 matching bases. Via the germline V gene, CDR1 is MDHEN and CDR2 SYDVKM. The CDR3 runs 15 amino acids, cysteine and phenylalanine included. Of the read, only the CDR3 DNA is kept; its 45 bases are in frame from base 1. V drops 2 bases and J drops 3 bases, leaving 13 bases in between.